This T cell receptor beta chain was obtained from a study of blood T cell repertoires in COVID-19. Looking at the study overall: Researchers got acute and convalescent COVID-19 samples from the United States, Italy and Spain. Nucleic acid was either cDNA or gDNA, and it came from T cells, B-cell-depleted T cells, or PBMCs.

In germline, CDR1 is SGHAT, CDR2 FQNNGV. V was clipped by 0 bases and J by 8 bases, with 10 bases between them. There are 13 residues in the CDR3. This clone has a handful of counts. Authors' data handling: Amplification of reference gene primers provided the estimated nucleated cell counts. Data came from immunoSEQ multiplex PCR; TCRdb stores just in-frame clones and leaves some out. Clonal size and the V and J genes are those of that table, whereas D and trimming came from the DNA. The sample holds roughly 130,000 clones, less than 85% seen once. What was sequenced was peripheral blood. The chain couples TRBV11-2 to TRBJ1-2, with D unresolved. This receptor was taken from a woman aged 55-75 years with acute or convalescent COVID-19. The CDR3 DNA reads TGTGCCAGCAGCTTAGATCTGACAAAAGGCTACACCTTC. It encodes CASSLDLTKGYTF.